This T cell receptor beta chain derives from a study of brain metastases from non-small cell lung cancer. Findings and limits, study-wide: Expanded T-cell clones appeared in 60% to 80% of brain metastases over primaries. T-cell infiltration was lower in brain metastases than primaries (P < 0.001). Brain metastases shared most TCR repertoire with primaries, with sparse T cells.

Concerning this clone itself: Its antigen is not identified.

The table came from immunoSEQ multiplex PCR; TCRdb's copy has only in-frame clones and leaves some out. The sample records 4,000 to 4,500 clones, 85% to 90% being singletons. Germline CDR1 is SGHRS and CDR2 is YFSETQ. The CDR3 spans 12 residues. The V and J ends lost 4 bases and 4 bases respectively, with 9 bases between them. The chain combines TRBV5-1 with TRBJ2-7, with D unclear. The receptor comes from a donor aged 40 or over with non-small cell lung cancer. Source material: primary lung tumor tissue. The CDR3 is CASSTVGYEQYF. CDR3 sequence (DNA): TGCGCCAGCAGCACTGTCGGGTACGAGCAGTACTTC. Variable domain in full (rest from reference TRBV5-1 and TRBJ2-7): KAGVTQTPRYLIKTRGQQVTLSCSPISGHRSVSWYQQTPGQGLQFLFEYFSETQRNKGNFPGRFSGRQFSNSRSEMNVSTLELGDSALYLCASSTVGYEQYFGPGTRLTVT.